Listed below are T cell receptor beta chains from one sample, sequenced in a study of control samples from healthy donors and cancer patients. Data came from immunoSEQ multiplex PCR; TCRdb stores just in-frame clones and leaves some out. The table has 46,000 or so clones, over 85% seen once; the top ten hold 0.8%. Material: PBMCs. The receptors here all came from a man under 40 with colorectal cancer. Both conserved end residues are trimmed from each CDR3. The order of the fields is V gene, J gene, clone size, CDR3 protein. A clone size is listed for some rows: how often the clone was seen (once, few, many), or a class if it is expanded.

TRBV6-5,TRBJ1-5,-,ASSYGLNQPQH
TRBV7-2,TRBJ2-5,-,ASIPGGGRGETQY
TRBV7-9,TRBJ2-3,-,ASSPPGLLAGSY
TRBV24-1,TRBJ2-1,once,ATGQGRWDEQF
TRBV6-1,TRBJ2-3,-,ASSVPGQGMMDTQY
TRBV5-1,TRBJ2-3,-,ASSLQTDTQY
TRBV2,TRBJ1-1,-,ASRGQGNTEAF
TRBV20-1,TRBJ2-1,-,SASYPGYNEQF
TRBV3-1/TRBV3-2,TRBJ2-3,-,ASSQARDSSTDTQY
TRBV24-1,TRBJ2-1,-,ATSDHGQVYNEQF
TRBV30,TRBJ1-6,-,AWSFEGNSPLH
TRBV6-5,TRBJ1-1,-,ASNGQRPYTEAF
TRBV19,TRBJ2-6,-,ASSLGGESGANVLT
TRBV10-3,TRBJ1-5,-,ASRPGDNQPQH
TRBV5-1,TRBJ2-3,-,ASSFDPVRRTSNGTDTQY
TRBV11-2,TRBJ1-1,-,ASSFPRGRGITEAF
TRBV5-4,TRBJ1-2,-,ASSIMTGGNYGYT
TRBV9,TRBJ2-3,-,ASSVLGGGFTDTQY
TRBV6-5,TRBJ2-7,-,ASKFSADSSYEQY
TRBV25-1,TRBJ1-1,-,ASSSMTVGNTEAF
TRBV24-1,TRBJ2-2,-,ATSARLSTGELF
TRBV12-3/TRBV12-4,TRBJ2-1,-,ASSSTSGGATF
TRBV18,TRBJ2-1,-,ASRTSGGFGVYEQF